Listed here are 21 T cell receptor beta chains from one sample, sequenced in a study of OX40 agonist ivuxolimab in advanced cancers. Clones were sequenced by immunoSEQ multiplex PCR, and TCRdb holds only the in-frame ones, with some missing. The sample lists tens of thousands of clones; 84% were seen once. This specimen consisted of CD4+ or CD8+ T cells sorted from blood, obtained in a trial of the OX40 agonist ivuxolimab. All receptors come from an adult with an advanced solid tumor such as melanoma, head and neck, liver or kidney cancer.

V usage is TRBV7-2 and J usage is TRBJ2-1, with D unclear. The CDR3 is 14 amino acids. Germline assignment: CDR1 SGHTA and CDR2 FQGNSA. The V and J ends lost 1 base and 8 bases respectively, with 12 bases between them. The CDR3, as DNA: TGTGCCAGCAGCTTAGTTAGGGCGCGCGATGAGCAGTTCTTC. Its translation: CASSLVRARDEQFF.

The CDR3 sequence: CASSAPTGAPQETQYF. CDR3 in DNA: TGCGCCAGCAGCGCTCCGACAGGGGCCCCACAAGAGACCCAGTACTTC. The chain combines TRBV4-1 with TRBJ2-5; 8 nucleotides match TRBD1. J was trimmed by 2 bases and V by 5 bases; bases with no gene match: 10. The CDR3 has 16 residues. Germline values: CDR1 MGHRA, CDR2 YSYEKL.

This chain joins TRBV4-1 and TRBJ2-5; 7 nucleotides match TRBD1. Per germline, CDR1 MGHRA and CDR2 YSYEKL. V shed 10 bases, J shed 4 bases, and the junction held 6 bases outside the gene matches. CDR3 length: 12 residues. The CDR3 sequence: CAKETGRETQYF. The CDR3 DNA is TGCGCCAAAGAGACAGGGAGAGAGACCCAGTACTTC.

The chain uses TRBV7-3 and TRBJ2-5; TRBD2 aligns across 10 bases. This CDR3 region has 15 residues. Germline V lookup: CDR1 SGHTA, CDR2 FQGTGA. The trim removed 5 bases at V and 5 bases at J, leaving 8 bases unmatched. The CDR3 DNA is TGTGCCAGCAGCACATCAGGGACTAGCGTCGAGACCCAGTACTTC. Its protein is CASSTSGTSVETQYF.

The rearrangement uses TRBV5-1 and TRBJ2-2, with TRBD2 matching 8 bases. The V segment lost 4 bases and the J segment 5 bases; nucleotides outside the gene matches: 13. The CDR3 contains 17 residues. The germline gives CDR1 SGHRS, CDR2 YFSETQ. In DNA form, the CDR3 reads TGCGCCAGCAGCGGAGTAGCGGGAAGCAGTCGGACCGGGGAGCTGTTTTTT. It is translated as CASSGVAGSSRTGELFF.

CDR3 coding DNA: TGTGCCAGCAACCAACCGGACAGACAAGAGACCCAGTACTTC. This sequence encodes CASNQPDRQETQYF. The chain has TRBV21-1 and TRBJ2-5; the table calls TRBD1, which could not be checked here. TRBV21-1 is deemed a pseudogene. This CDR3 has 14 residues.

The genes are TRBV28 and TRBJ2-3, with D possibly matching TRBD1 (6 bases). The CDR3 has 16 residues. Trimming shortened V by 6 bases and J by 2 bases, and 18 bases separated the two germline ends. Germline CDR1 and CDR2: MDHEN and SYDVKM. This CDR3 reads CASSPADSRFTDTQYF. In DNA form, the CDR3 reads TGTGCCAGCAGCCCTGCGGACAGCAGGTTCACAGATACGCAGTATTTT. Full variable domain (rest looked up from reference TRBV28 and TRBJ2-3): DVKVTQSSRYLVKRTGEKVFLECVQDMDHENMFWYRQDPGLGLRLIYFSYDVKMKEKGDIPEGYSVSREKKERFSLILESASTNQTSMYLCASSPADSRFTDTQYFGPGTRLTVL.

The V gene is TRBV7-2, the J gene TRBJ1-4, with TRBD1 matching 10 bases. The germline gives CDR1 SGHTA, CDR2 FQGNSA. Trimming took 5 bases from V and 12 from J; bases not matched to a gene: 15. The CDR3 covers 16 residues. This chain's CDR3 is CASSTPTGGASRELFF. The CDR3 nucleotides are TGTGCCAGCAGCACCCCGACAGGGGGCGCGTCTCGTGAACTGTTTTTT.

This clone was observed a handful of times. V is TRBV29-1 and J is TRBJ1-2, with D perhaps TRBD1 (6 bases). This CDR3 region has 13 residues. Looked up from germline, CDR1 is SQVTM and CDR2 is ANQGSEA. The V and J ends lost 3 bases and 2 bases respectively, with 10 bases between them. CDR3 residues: CSVDQGLNYGYTF. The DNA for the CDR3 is TGCAGCGTTGATCAGGGGCTCAACTATGGCTACACCTTC.

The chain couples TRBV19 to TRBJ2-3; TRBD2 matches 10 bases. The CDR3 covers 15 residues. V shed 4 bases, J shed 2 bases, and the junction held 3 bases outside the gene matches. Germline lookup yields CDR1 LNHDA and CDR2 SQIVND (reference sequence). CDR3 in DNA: TGTGCCAGTAGTACACTAGCGGGACCCACAGATACGCAGTATTTT. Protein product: CASSTLAGPTDTQYF.

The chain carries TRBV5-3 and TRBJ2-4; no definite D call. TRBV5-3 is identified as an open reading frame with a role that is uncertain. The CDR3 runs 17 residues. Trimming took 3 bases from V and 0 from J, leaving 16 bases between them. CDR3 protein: CARSSPARSLAKNIQYF. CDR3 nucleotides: TGTGCCAGAAGCTCCCCCGCGCGGAGTCTAGCCAAAAACATTCAGTACTTC.

CDR3 region: CASSYGDRDTGYGYTF. In nucleotides, the CDR3 is TGCGCCAGCAGCTACGGGGACAGGGACACGGGCTATGGCTACACCTTC. The chain combines TRBV4-1 with TRBJ1-2; 9 positions agree with TRBD1. CDR3 length: 16 amino acids. J gave up 4 bases and V 5 bases, and 11 bases lay outside the gene matches. Germline V gene data show CDR1 as MGHRA and CDR2 as YSYEKL.

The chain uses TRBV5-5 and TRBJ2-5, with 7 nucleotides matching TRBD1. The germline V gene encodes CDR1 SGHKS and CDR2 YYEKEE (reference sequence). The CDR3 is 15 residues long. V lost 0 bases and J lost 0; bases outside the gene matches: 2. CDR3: CASSLGTGDQETQYF. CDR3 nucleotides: TGTGCCAGCAGCTTGGGGACAGGAGACCAAGAGACCCAGTACTTC.

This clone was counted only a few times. The CDR3 sequence is CASSLSWTGDSGANVLTF. CDR3 DNA sequence: TGTGCCAGCAGCTTGAGCTGGACAGGGGACTCTGGGGCCAACGTCCTGACTTTC. This chain links TRBV11-3 with TRBJ2-6, with 9 bases aligning to TRBD1. This CDR3 spans 18 amino acids. In germline, CDR1 is SGHNT, CDR2 YENEEA. J was trimmed by 0 bases and V by 3 bases; bases with no gene match: 6.

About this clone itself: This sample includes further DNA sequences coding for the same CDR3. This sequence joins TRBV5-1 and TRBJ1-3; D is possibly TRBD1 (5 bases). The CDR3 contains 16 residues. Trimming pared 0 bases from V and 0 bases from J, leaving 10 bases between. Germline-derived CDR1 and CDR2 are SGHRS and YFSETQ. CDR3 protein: CASSLGTYDSGNTIYF. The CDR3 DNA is TGCGCCAGCAGCTTGGGGACATACGACTCTGGAAACACCATATATTTT.

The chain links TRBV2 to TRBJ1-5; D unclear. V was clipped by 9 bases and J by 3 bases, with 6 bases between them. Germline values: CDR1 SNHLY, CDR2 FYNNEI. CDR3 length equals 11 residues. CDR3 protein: CASGFNQPQHF. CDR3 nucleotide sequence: TGTGCCAGTGGTTTCAATCAGCCCCAGCATTTT.

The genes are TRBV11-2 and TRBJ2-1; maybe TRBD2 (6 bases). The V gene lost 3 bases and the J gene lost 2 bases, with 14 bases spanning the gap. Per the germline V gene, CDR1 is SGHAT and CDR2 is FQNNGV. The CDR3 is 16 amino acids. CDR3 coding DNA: TGTGCCAGCAGCTTCTTCAGCGGGCAGACCTACAATGAGCAGTTCTTC. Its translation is CASSFFSGQTYNEQFF.

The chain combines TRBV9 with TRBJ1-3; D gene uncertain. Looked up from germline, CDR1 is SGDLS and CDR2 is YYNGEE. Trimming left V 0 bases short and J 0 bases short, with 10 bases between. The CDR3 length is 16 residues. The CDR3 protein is CASSVDAGVSGNTIYF. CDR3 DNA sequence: TGTGCCAGCAGCGTAGATGCAGGTGTCTCTGGAAACACCATATATTTT.

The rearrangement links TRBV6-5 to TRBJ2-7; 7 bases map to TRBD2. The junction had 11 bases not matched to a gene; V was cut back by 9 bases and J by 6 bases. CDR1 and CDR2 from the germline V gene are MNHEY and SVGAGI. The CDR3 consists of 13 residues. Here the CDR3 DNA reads TGTGCCAGTGGGGAGGGACGTTGGGTCGAGCAGTACTTC. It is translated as CASGEGRWVEQYF.

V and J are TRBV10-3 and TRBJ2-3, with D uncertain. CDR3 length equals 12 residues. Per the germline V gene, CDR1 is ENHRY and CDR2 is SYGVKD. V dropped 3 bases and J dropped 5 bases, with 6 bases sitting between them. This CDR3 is CAISETRDTQYF. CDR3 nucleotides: TGTGCCATCAGTGAAACGAGAGATACGCAGTATTTT.

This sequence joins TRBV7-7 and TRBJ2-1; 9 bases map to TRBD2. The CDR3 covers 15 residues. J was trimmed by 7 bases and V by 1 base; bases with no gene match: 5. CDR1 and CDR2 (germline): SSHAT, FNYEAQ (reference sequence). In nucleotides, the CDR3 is TGTGCCAGCAGCTTAGGAGCTAGCGGGATAAATGAGCAGTTCTTC. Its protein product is CASSLGASGINEQFF. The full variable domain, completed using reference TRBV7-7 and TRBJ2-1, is GAGVSQSPRYKVTKRGQDVTLRCDPISSHATLYWYQQALGQGPEFLTYFNYEAQPDKSGLPSDRFSAERPEGSISTLTIQRTEQRDSAMYRCASSLGASGINEQFFGPGTRLTVL.